These T cell receptor beta chains were read from a single sample in a study of blood T cell repertoires in COVID-19. This table comes from immunoSEQ multiplex PCR, and its TCRdb copy is limited to in-frame clones, with some not included. The sample shows around 99,000 clones, around 82% of them seen only once. Sample: peripheral blood. These receptors originate from a human donor in a cohort sampled during active COVID-19. Each CDR3 is given with its conserved first and last residue. The order of the fields is clone size, D gene, V gene, J gene, CDR3 DNA, CDR3 protein. The D gene is left open where the match is weak. The size field is filled for only some rows; it gives once, few, many or a size class.

.	.	TRBV24-1	TRBJ2-3	TGTGCCTCACGGGGAGGAACACGAACAGATACGCAGTATTTT	CASRGGTRTDTQYF
.	TRBD2	TRBV11-1	TRBJ2-1	TGTGCCAGCAGCTCGACTAGCGGTGCTTACAATGAGCAGTTCTTC	CASSSTSGAYNEQFF
.	.	TRBV18	TRBJ1-6	TGTGCCAGCTCACCACCGAACCCGCGGTCACCCCTCCACTTT	CASSPPNPRSPLHF
.	.	TRBV6-1	TRBJ1-1	TGTGCCAGCAGTGAAGCGCTAGGGAACACTGAAGCTTTCTTT	CASSEALGNTEAFF
few	TRBD1	TRBV7-8	TRBJ2-1	TGTGCCAGCAGCCCCCGGACAGGGCCAAATGAGCAGTTCTTC	CASSPRTGPNEQFF
.	.	TRBV16	TRBJ2-6	TGTGCCAGCAGCCCGCAAATAACTTTAGCCGGGGCCAACGTCCTGACTTTC	CASSPQITLAGANVLTF
.	TRBD1	TRBV19	TRBJ2-7	TGTGCCAGTAGCCGGACAGGGGGCTACGAGCAGTACTTC	CASSRTGGYEQYF
.	TRBD2	TRBV19	TRBJ2-5	TGTGCCAGTAGTTTGGCGGGAGCTGAGACCCAGTACTTC	CASSLAGAETQYF
.	.	TRBV30	TRBJ2-7	TGTGCCTGGTCGGGCGGGGCCTCCTACGAGCAGTACTTC	CAWSGGASYEQYF
once	.	TRBV9	TRBJ1-2	TGTGCCAGCAGCGTAGCGGGGTATGGCTACACCTTC	CASSVAGYGYTF
.	.	TRBV4-2	TRBJ1-1	TGTGCCAGCAGCCAAGTTAGAGGCGGGAACACTGAAGCTTTCTTT	CASSQVRGGNTEAFF
.	.	TRBV5-1	TRBJ1-4	TGCGCCAGCAGCCCCGGGCGGGGATCGGGTGAAAAACTGTTTTTT	CASSPGRGSGEKLFF
.	TRBD2	TRBV6-5	TRBJ2-5	TGTGCCAGCAGTTCCCCGGGAGGGCGGGAGACCCAGTACTTC	CASSSPGGRETQYF
.	TRBD2	TRBV18	TRBJ2-1	TGTGCCAGCTCACCACGACTAGCGGAAGAGGAGCAGTTCTTC	CASSPRLAEEEQFF
.	TRBD2	TRBV9	TRBJ2-7	TGTGCCAGCAGCGCGGCGGGAGGGAGGCTCGAGCAGTACTTC	CASSAAGGRLEQYF
.	TRBD2	TRBV27	TRBJ2-5	TGTGCCAGCACCGTAGCGGGAGGGAAAGAGACCCAGTACTTC	CASTVAGGKETQYF
.	.	TRBV27	TRBJ2-3	TGTGCCAGCGCTCAGGGGCAACACACAGATACGCAGTATTTT	CASAQGQHTDTQYF
.	TRBD2	TRBV5-1	TRBJ2-5	TGCGCCAGCAGCTGGGGACTACCCCAAGAGACCCAGTACTTC	CASSWGLPQETQYF
.	TRBD2	TRBV27	TRBJ2-1	TGTGCCAGCAGTTTACAGGGAGGGAAATTCGGAAGCGGGAGGGCCAGGGAGCAGTTCTTC	CASSLQGGKFGSGRAREQFF
.	TRBD1	TRBV7-2	TRBJ2-7	TGTGCCAGCAGCCCCCTGGGACAGGGGGCTTACGAGCAGTACTTC	CASSPLGQGAYEQYF
.	TRBD1	TRBV6-6	TRBJ2-1	TGTGCCAGCAGTTCCAACTGGGACAGATACAATGAGCAGTTCTTC	CASSSNWDRYNEQFF
.	.	TRBV6-1	TRBJ1-2	TGTGCCAGCAGTGAAGCGAGGGAGAGTTTCTATGGCTACACCTTC	CASSEARESFYGYTF
.	TRBD2	TRBV2	TRBJ2-1	TGTGCCAGCAGTCTGGGACTAGCGCCCAATGAGCAGTTCTTC	CASSLGLAPNEQFF
.	.	TRBV6-6	TRBJ1-1	TGTGCCAGCAGTTACTCGAGCAGGGAGGTTGGGGCTTTCTTT	CASSYSSREVGAFF
.	.	TRBV5-6	TRBJ1-2	TGTGCCAGCAGCCCAGGACACTCCTACTATGGCTACACCTTC	CASSPGHSYYGYTF
.	.	TRBV2	TRBJ2-1	TGTGCCAGCAGTGAAGCCCCACTGACATACAATGAGCAGTTCTTC	CASSEAPLTYNEQFF
.	TRBD1	TRBV29-1	TRBJ1-5	TGCAGCGCCGGGGACAGTCGGGGTCAGCCCCAGCATTTT	CSAGDSRGQPQHF
.	TRBD1	TRBV28	TRBJ2-1	TGTGCCAGCAGCCCTCCTGACAGGGTCTTCGATGAGCAGTTCTTC	CASSPPDRVFDEQFF
.	.	TRBV5-6	TRBJ2-2	TGTGCCAGCAGCTTGCAGAACACCGGGGAGCTGTTTTTT	CASSLQNTGELFF
few	TRBD1	TRBV3-1/TRBV3-2	TRBJ1-6	TGTGCCAGCAGCTCACAGGGGCCCAATTCACCCCTCCACTTT	CASSSQGPNSPLHF
.	TRBD1	TRBV30	TRBJ1-5	TGTGCCTGGAGCGCCGTCTCAGGGGGGACTCAGCCCCAGCATTTT	CAWSAVSGGTQPQHF
few	.	TRBV14	TRBJ2-5	TGTGCCAGCAGCCACAGGACTGTCCAAGAGACCCAGTACTTC	CASSHRTVQETQYF
.	.	TRBV7-6	TRBJ1-5	TGTGCCAGCAGCTTAGAGGGGTGGGGAGGGCCCCAGCATTTT	CASSLEGWGGPQHF
.	.	TRBV2	TRBJ1-6	TGTGCCAGCAGCCGGGACAAAACCGAATATTCACCCCTCCACTTT	CASSRDKTEYSPLHF
.	.	TRBV6-6	TRBJ2-7	TGTGCCAGCAGCCCCGGAGGGAGTCGGTACGAGCAGTACTTC	CASSPGGSRYEQYF
once	TRBD2	TRBV9	TRBJ2-1	TGTGCCAGCAGCGCCGGGACAGGTCTAGCGGGAGCACTCAATGAGCAGTTCTTC	CASSAGTGLAGALNEQFF
few	TRBD1	TRBV11-3	TRBJ2-5	TGTGCCAGCAGCGGTAGGACAGGGACCCACCAAGAGACCCAGTACTTC	CASSGRTGTHQETQYF
.	.	TRBV7-8	TRBJ1-2	TGTGCCAGCAGCCTCGGGGGGGGGCTTCGTTATGGCTACACCTTC	CASSLGGGLRYGYTF
.	.	TRBV5-1	TRBJ2-3	TGCGCCAGCAGCCACCGGGACTCCACAGATACGCAGTATTTT	CASSHRDSTDTQYF
.	TRBD1	TRBV4-3	TRBJ1-6	TGCGCCAGCAGCCAAGATAGGGACAGGCCTCGACCCCTCCACTTT	CASSQDRDRPRPLHF
.	TRBD1	TRBV6-5	TRBJ1-2	TGTGCCAGCAGTTCCGGACAGGGGTATGGCTACACCTTC	CASSSGQGYGYTF
.	.	TRBV19	TRBJ1-2	TGTGCCAGTACCCAGACAAGAGCTAACTATGGCTACACCTTC	CASTQTRANYGYTF
.	TRBD1	TRBV30	TRBJ1-4	TGTGCCTGGAGTAGGACAGGGGGCTATGAAAAACTGTTTTTT	CAWSRTGGYEKLFF
.	.	TRBV7-3	TRBJ2-5	TGTGCCAGCAGCCGCCTAGGGACTCTCCAAGAGACCCAGTACTTC	CASSRLGTLQETQYF
.	.	TRBV6-4	TRBJ2-1	TGTGCCAGCAGTGACTCAGGGTTTAGCGGAGACTACAATGAGCAGTTCTTC	CASSDSGFSGDYNEQFF
once	TRBD2	TRBV9	TRBJ2-3	TGTGCCAGCAGCCCGTCAGCGGGGGTAAGCACAGATACGCAGTATTTT	CASSPSAGVSTDTQYF
.	.	TRBV29-1	TRBJ2-3	TGCAGCGTTGATCCAGCGGGTACAGATACGCAGTATTTT	CSVDPAGTDTQYF
once	TRBD2	TRBV7-2	TRBJ2-1	TGTGCCAGCAGCTTATACAGCGGGGAGATTTACAATGAGCAGTTCTTC	CASSLYSGEIYNEQFF
.	.	TRBV7-6	TRBJ2-7	TGTGCCAGCAGCTTAAGGAGCGGTGTTCCTCTCTACGAGCAGTACTTC	CASSLRSGVPLYEQYF
.	TRBD1	TRBV7-9	TRBJ2-7	TGTGCCAGCAGCTCCTCCGGGACAGGCTACGAGCAGTACTTC	CASSSSGTGYEQYF
.	TRBD1	TRBV27	TRBJ1-2	TGTGCCAGCAGGTCCTTCGGCCAGGGGGAAGGCTACACCTTC	CASRSFGQGEGYTF
.	.	TRBV7-3	TRBJ2-1	TGTGCCAGCAGCTTAAAGGGGTGGGCGCTTACCTCCTACAATGAGCAGTTCTTC	CASSLKGWALTSYNEQFF
.	TRBD1	TRBV7-6	TRBJ1-1	TGTGCCAGCAGCCGACAGGGGGTGAACACTGAAGCTTTCTTT	CASSRQGVNTEAFF
.	TRBD1	TRBV9	TRBJ1-3	TGTGCCAGCAGCTTCACCCTTACAGGGGCGTCCGGAAACACCATATATTTT	CASSFTLTGASGNTIYF